This entry lists 5 T cell receptor beta chains sequenced from one sample in a study of breast tumors, draining lymph nodes, adjacent tissues. From the multiplex PCR reads, TCRdb called clonotypes with MiXCR, one entry per CDR3 protein. The table lists under 300,000 distinct CDR3 sequences, around 35% of them singletons. Samples came from axillary lymph nodes draining the breast cancer. The material sequenced was axillary lymph node tissue. All receptors come from a female donor with breast cancer. Some clones in this sample may be carry-over from other donors' samples.

This clonotype was counted ten times or more. The junction does not match germline at one end; this may be a read error. V usage is TRBV7-7 and J usage is TRBJ2-5; no clear D. Germline loops: CDR1 SSHAT, CDR2 FNYEAQ (reference sequence). This CDR3 is built from 13 residues. The CDR3 bases are TGTGCTAGCAGCTTAGGAGAAGTGGAGACCCAGTACTTC. Translation gives CASSLGEVETQYF.

The chain recombines TRBV3-1 with TRBJ2-3; D possibly matches TRBD1 or TRBD2 (5 bases each). Germline V gives CDR1 LGHDT, CDR2 YNNKEL (reference sequence). Trimming stripped 4 bases from V and 0 bases from J, with 11 bases between. The CDR3 spans 15 residues. CDR3: CASSLLGASTDTQYF. The DNA for the CDR3 is TGTGCCAGCAGCCTCCTCGGGGCTAGCACAGATACGCAGTATTTT.

Points on this clonotype: Since a much larger clone is just one base distant, this may be a read error. The rearrangement joins TRBV11-2 to TRBJ2-5, with TRBD1 matching over 7 bases. This CDR3 is 15 amino acids long. Looked up from germline, CDR1 is SGHAT and CDR2 is FQNNGV. The CDR3 DNA follows: TGTGCCAGCAGCCCTGGACAGGTCCTCCAAGAGGCCCAGTACTTC. Translation: CASSPGQVLQEAQYF.

The chain has TRBV11-2 and TRBJ2-7, with TRBD2 as a possible D gene (6 bases). In germline, CDR1 is SGHAT, CDR2 FQNNGV. Deletions cut 5 bases from V and 1 base from J, with 18 bases between. The CDR3 is made up of 16 amino acids. In nucleotides, the CDR3 is TGTGCCAGCAGCCCGGGACTTCTAACCCAATCCTACGAGCAGTACTTC. It is translated as CASSPGLLTQSYEQYF. Full variable domain (remainder filled in from reference TRBV11-2 and TRBJ2-7): EAGVAQSPRYKIIEKRQSVAFWCNPISGHATLYWYQQILGQGPKLLIQFQNNGVVDDSQLPKDRFSAERLKGVDSTLKIQPAKLEDSAVYLCASSPGLLTQSYEQYFGPGTRLTVT.

Many counts were recorded for this clonotype. The V call is TRBV7-2, the J call TRBJ2-7, with D hard to call. The V gene lost 4 bases and the J gene lost 2 bases, with 15 bases spanning the gap. The CDR3 spans 15 residues. The germline V gene encodes CDR1 SGHTA and CDR2 FQGNSA. The CDR3 protein is CASSSQSGKAYEQYF. The CDR3 DNA sequence: TGTGCCAGCAGCTCCCAATCGGGCAAGGCCTACGAGCAGTACTTC.